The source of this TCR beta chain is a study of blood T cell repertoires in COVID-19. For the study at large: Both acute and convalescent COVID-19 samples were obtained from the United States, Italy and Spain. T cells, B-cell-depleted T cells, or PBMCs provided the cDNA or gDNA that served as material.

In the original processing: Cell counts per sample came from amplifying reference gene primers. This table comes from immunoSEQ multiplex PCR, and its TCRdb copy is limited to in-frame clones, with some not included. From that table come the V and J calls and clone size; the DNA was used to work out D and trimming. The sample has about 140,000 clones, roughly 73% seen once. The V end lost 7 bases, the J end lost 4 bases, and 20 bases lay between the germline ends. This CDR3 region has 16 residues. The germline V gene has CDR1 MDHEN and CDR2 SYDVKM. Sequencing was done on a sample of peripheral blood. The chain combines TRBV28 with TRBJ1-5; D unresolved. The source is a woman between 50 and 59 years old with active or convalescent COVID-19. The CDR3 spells CASTPPGGGLNQPQHF. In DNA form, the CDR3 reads TGTGCCAGCACCCCTCCGGGAGGAGGGCTTAATCAGCCCCAGCATTTT.